A single sample gave rise to the 26 T cell receptor beta chains below, sequenced in a study of blood T cell repertoires in COVID-19. TCRdb keeps only in-frame clones here, not all; method: immunoSEQ multiplex PCR. This table holds more than 350,000 clones, 89% found once. The sample comprised peripheral blood. The receptors shown here come from a woman aged 25 to 45 with COVID-19, enrolled during active disease.

The gene calls are TRBV4-1 and TRBJ2-3; 7 bases match TRBD2. This CDR3 spans 16 amino acids. Unmatched junction bases numbered 7, after V lost 0 bases and J lost 4 bases. Germline V CDR1 and CDR2: MGHRA, YSYEKL. Here the CDR3 DNA reads TGCGCCAGCAGCCAAGAGTCCGCCGGGAGGTCAGATACGCAGTATTTT. This translates into CASSQESAGRSDTQYF.

CDR3 coding DNA: TGTGCCAGCAGAACCGGACTAGCGGGGGCCACGGGGGAGCAGTTCTTC. Protein sequence: CASRTGLAGATGEQFF. The gene calls are TRBV9 and TRBJ2-1; 13 bases agree with TRBD2. This CDR3 region has 16 residues. V was clipped by 5 bases and J by 10 bases; unmatched bases: 12. Germline V CDR1 and CDR2: SGDLS, YYNGEE.

The chain uses TRBV4-3 and TRBJ2-7; tentative D call: TRBD2 (5 bases). V was trimmed by 0 bases and J by 9 bases, leaving 24 bases between them. The length of the CDR3 is 17 residues. Looked up from germline, CDR1 is LGHNA and CDR2 is YSLEER. As DNA, the CDR3 is TGCGCCAGCAGCCAAGATGAGGGTAGGGCAGGCCTGTTATGGCAGTACTTC. Its translation is CASSQDEGRAGLLWQYF.

The chain couples TRBV10-3 to TRBJ2-3, with D perhaps matching TRBD2 (6 bases). There are 14 residues in the CDR3. Deletions cut 3 bases from V and 4 bases from J, with 11 bases between. Per the germline V gene, CDR1 is ENHRY and CDR2 is SYGVKD. This chain's CDR3 is CAISDAGSADTQYF. DNA of the CDR3: TGTGCCATCAGTGACGCGGGGTCCGCAGATACGCAGTATTTT.

The chain combines TRBV27 with TRBJ1-2; D possibly corresponds to TRBD1 (6 bases). CDR1 MNHEY and CDR2 SMNVEV come from the germline V gene (reference sequence). The V end lost 6 bases, the J end lost 2 bases, and 13 bases lay between the germline ends. The CDR3 sequence is 14 residues long. CDR3 nucleotide sequence: TGTGCCAGCAGGCCCGAGGGGGTAAACTATGGCTACACCTTC. Its translation is CASRPEGVNYGYTF.

The CDR3 protein is CASSPDRGLGETQYF. The CDR3 DNA is TGTGCCAGCTCACCCGACAGGGGGCTGGGAGAGACCCAGTACTTC. The chain recombines TRBV18 with TRBJ2-5, with TRBD1 matching 10 bases. Germline V CDR1 and CDR2: KGHSH, LQKENI. The length of the CDR3 is 15 residues. With V trimmed by 3 bases and J by 4 bases, 5 bases remained unmatched.

In its sample, this clone was seen once. V gene TRBV5-1 combines with J gene TRBJ2-1, with 7 positions matching TRBD2. Unmatched junction bases numbered 8, after V lost 5 bases and J lost 3 bases. There are 15 residues in the CDR3. Germline V lookup: CDR1 SGHRS, CDR2 YFSETQ. The CDR3 coding sequence is TGCGCCAGCAGGCCACTAGCGAATATCTACAATGAGCAGTTCTTC. It translates to CASRPLANIYNEQFF.

CDR3 coding DNA: TGTGCCAGCTCACCCGGCGGGGGACACAATCAGCCCCAGCATTTT. Protein sequence: CASSPGGGHNQPQHF. V usage is TRBV18 and J usage is TRBJ1-5, with TRBD1 as a possible D gene (6 bases). V lost 3 bases, J lost 3 bases, and 12 bases lay in between. The CDR3 runs 15 residues. Germline CDR1 and CDR2: KGHSH and LQKENI.

The rearrangement joins TRBV30 to TRBJ1-2, with 7 nucleotides matching TRBD1. The CDR3 runs 12 residues. Trimming at V came to 3 bases and at J to 3 bases, leaving 1 base not matched to a gene. Looked up from germline, CDR1 is GTSNPN and CDR2 is SVGIG (reference sequence). The CDR3 DNA sequence: TGTGCCTGGAGACAGGGGCACTATGGCTACACCTTC. Its translation is CAWRQGHYGYTF.

This clone was detected only a few times. This chain joins TRBV2 and TRBJ2-7; 10 bases are shared with TRBD2. Germline V gene lookup returns CDR1 SNHLY and CDR2 FYNNEI. J lost 2 bases, V lost 6 bases, and 4 bases had no gene match. CDR3 length: 14 amino acids. The CDR3 protein is CASRAGGRTYEQYV. The CDR3 DNA reads TGTGCCAGCAGAGCGGGAGGGAGGACCTACGAGCAGTACGTC.

The DNA for the CDR3 is TGCAGTGGAAACAGGGATTGGGGCACTGAAGCTTTCTTT. It is translated as CSGNRDWGTEAFF. The chain recombines TRBV29-1 with TRBJ1-1; a possible D gene is TRBD1 (6 bases). Germline assignment: CDR1 SQVTM and CDR2 ANQGSEA. The CDR3 length is 13 residues.

This chain connects TRBV11-3 to TRBJ1-5; TRBD1 aligns across 7 bases. V was clipped by 4 bases and J by 0 bases; unmatched bases: 6. CDR1 and CDR2 from the germline V gene are SGHNT and YENEEA. The CDR3 sequence is 16 residues long. In DNA form, the CDR3 reads TGTGCCAGCAGCTCACACGACAGGGATAGCAATCAGCCCCAGCATTTT. Protein sequence: CASSSHDRDSNQPQHF.

The CDR3 sequence: CASSYLGLYNEQFF. The CDR3 DNA is TGTGCCAGCAGTTACTTGGGACTGTACAATGAGCAGTTCTTC. The chain has TRBV6-2 or TRBV6-3 and TRBJ2-1, with D maybe TRBD2 (6 bases). The CDR3 has 14 residues. Per the germline V gene, CDR1 is MNHEY and CDR2 is SVGEGT. V lost 1 base to trimming and J lost 4 bases, with 8 bases between them.

The chain has TRBV5-1 and TRBJ1-4, with TRBD1 matching 7 bases. Per the germline V gene, CDR1 is SGHRS and CDR2 is YFSETQ. The CDR3 is made up of 13 amino acids. J was trimmed by 3 bases and V by 7 bases; bases with no gene match: 3. CDR3 nucleotides: TGCGCCAGCTCGGGACAGCCTAATGAAAAACTGTTTTTT. This codes for CASSGQPNEKLFF.

The chain is built from TRBV19 and TRBJ1-6; D may be TRBD1 (5 bases). CDR3 length equals 15 residues. The V end was cut by 8 bases, the J end by 8 bases, with 19 bases between. Per the germline V gene, CDR1 is LNHDA and CDR2 is SQIVND (reference sequence). The CDR3 sequence: CASRRNPLGDSPLHF. In DNA, the CDR3 is TGTGCCAGTCGAAGGAACCCCCTAGGGGATTCACCCCTCCACTTT.

The chain employs TRBV9 and TRBJ2-5; D is possibly TRBD1 (6 bases). The V end lost 5 bases, the J end lost 0 bases, and 11 bases lay between the germline ends. The CDR3 contains 14 residues. Germline V CDR1 and CDR2: SGDLS, YYNGEE. CDR3: CASSSGGNQETQYF. The CDR3 DNA reads TGTGCCAGCAGTAGTGGGGGCAACCAAGAGACCCAGTACTTC.

The chain has TRBV7-2 and TRBJ1-3, with TRBD1 matching over 7 bases. This CDR3 is built from 14 residues. Germline V lookup: CDR1 SGHTA, CDR2 FQGNSA. The V and J ends lost 3 bases and 4 bases, in that order; junction bases with no gene match: 3. The chain's CDR3 is CASSLDRRGNTIYF. Here the CDR3 DNA reads TGTGCCAGCAGCTTGGACAGGCGAGGAAACACCATATATTTT.

This clone was counted once. Other DNA sequences in this sample translate to the same CDR3. The chain links TRBV28 to TRBJ1-2, with TRBD1 identical over 8 bases. The CDR3 totals 13 residues. Germline V CDR1 and CDR2: MDHEN, SYDVKM. V dropped 5 bases and J dropped 4; count of bases not matched to a gene: 3. CDR3 amino acids: CASSPDRVYGYTF. DNA of the CDR3: TGTGCCAGCAGTCCGGACAGGGTCTATGGCTACACCTTC.

The J gene is TRBJ1-2, the V gene TRBV19; D is perhaps TRBD1 (6 bases). The CDR3 totals 18 residues. The V gene's germline CDR1 is LNHDA and CDR2 SQIVND (reference sequence). V lost 1 base, J lost 4 bases, and 22 bases lay in between. The DNA for the CDR3 is TGTGCCAGTAGTATAGGGGGCGCAGGGGCGGTCGGCAGCTATGGCTACACCTTC. Its protein product is CASSIGGAGAVGSYGYTF. Complete variable domain (other parts from reference TRBV19 and TRBJ1-2): DGGITQSPKYLFRKEGQNVTLSCEQNLNHDAMYWYRQDPGQGLRLIYYSQIVNDFQKGDIAEGYSVSREKKESFPLTVTSAQKNPTAFYLCASSIGGAGAVGSYGYTFGSGTRLTVV.

The chain employs TRBV27 and TRBJ2-1; D is perhaps TRBD2 (6 bases). The CDR3 length is 13 residues. CDR1 and CDR2 (germline): MNHEY, SMNVEV (reference sequence). V lost 11 bases to trimming and J lost 7 bases, with 18 bases between them. The CDR3 DNA reads TGTGCCTCAGGGCGGCCCGGGGGTAATGAGCAGTTCTTC. Translation: CASGRPGGNEQFF.

This clone was seen only once. The CDR3 DNA reads as TGTGCCAGCAGCGATGGGACTAGCGGCCTCACCGGGGAGCTGTTTTTT. It is translated as CASSDGTSGLTGELFF. The chain recombines TRBV5-4 with TRBJ2-2; 11 positions agree with TRBD2. This CDR3 has 16 amino acids. V lost 4 bases and J lost 4; bases outside the gene matches: 6. Germline V lookup: CDR1 SGHNT, CDR2 YYREEE (reference sequence).

The chain couples TRBV11-2 to TRBJ2-7, with TRBD2 identical over 7 bases. V trimming: 5 bases; J trimming: 6 bases; junction bases outside the gene matches: 4. The CDR3 totals 12 residues. Germline assignment: CDR1 SGHAT and CDR2 FQNNGV. The CDR3 here is CASSRTRSEQYV. The DNA for the CDR3 is TGTGCCAGCAGCCGGACTAGATCCGAGCAGTACGTC.

This rearrangement joins TRBV6-2 or TRBV6-3 to TRBJ1-5; 12 bases fit TRBD1. The CDR3 extends over 20 amino acids. In germline, CDR1 is MNHEY, CDR2 SVGEGT. Trimming took 0 bases from V and 1 from J; bases not matched to a gene: 10. As DNA, the CDR3 is TGTGCCAGCAGTTACTCCATCGGGACAGGGGGCGCGGGGAGCAATCAGCCCCAGCATTTT. Its protein product is CASSYSIGTGGAGSNQPQHF.

This chain joins TRBV4-1 and TRBJ1-1; maybe TRBD1 (5 bases). The germline V gene has CDR1 MGHRA and CDR2 YSYEKL. The CDR3 contains 17 residues. V lost 3 bases to trimming and J lost 1 base, with 18 bases between them. CDR3 in DNA: TGCGCCAGCAGCCACCCTGGGCAGGGCGGTGGGAACACTGAAGCTTTCTTT. It translates to CASSHPGQGGGNTEAFF.

V gene TRBV4-3 combines with J gene TRBJ2-5; TRBD1 is a possible D gene (6 bases). CDR1 is LGHNA, CDR2 YSLEER, per germline. The CDR3 is 15 residues long. V lost 3 bases and J 3 bases, leaving 14 bases between the germline ends. The CDR3 loop is CASSQQGTSKETQYF. CDR3 DNA: TGCGCCAGCAGCCAGCAGGGGACCTCTAAAGAGACCCAGTACTTC.

V gene TRBV21-1 combines with J gene TRBJ2-6; the table assigns TRBD1, which was not confirmed against the DNA. TRBV21-1 corresponds to a pseudogene. CDR3 length: 19 amino acids. This chain's CDR3 is CASSKAPGQVSSGANVLTF. CDR3 nucleotide sequence: TGTGCCAGCAGCAAGGCACCGGGACAGGTTTCCTCTGGGGCCAACGTCCTGACTTTC.